The T cell receptor (beta chain) described here comes from a study of T cell repertoires in cytomegalovirus infection. Across the study: TCR beta signatures that were public indicated CMV infection and matching HLA type.

The sample holds many counts of this clonotype. Its cognate antigen is unknown. Germline V CDR1 and CDR2: SGHVS, FNYEAQ. This CDR3 is built from 14 residues. Trimming stripped 4 bases from V and 9 bases from J, with 16 bases between. Study findings and constraints: HLA-C-restricted CMV-specific TCR beta clonotypes were dominant in the ex vivo response. Cumulative public TCR beta family frequency identified CMV carriers with the relevant HLA.

TCRdb re-called the reads with MiXCR, one entry per CDR3 protein. The sample shows 650,000 to 850,000 distinct CDR3 sequences, approximately 32% of them seen only once. Sequenced material: cultured CD8+ T cells from PBMCs, taken from culture after CMV antigen stimulation. The chain recombines TRBV7-6 with TRBJ2-1; D is possibly TRBD2 (6 bases). This sequence originates from a human donor in good health (CMV status not recorded). Some clones in this sample may be carry-over from other donors' samples. CDR3 loop: CASSSIWGDPEQFF. Here the CDR3 DNA reads TGTGCCAGCAGCTCGATCTGGGGGGACCCTGAGCAGTTCTTC.